This TCR beta chain was sequenced for a study of blood T cells in healthy people across ages. The study, taken as a whole, reports: Estimates drawn from one million T cells were deemed to understate diversity. Per million T cells, TCR beta diversity dropped roughly linearly as age increased.

For this clonotype: Its antigen is still unknown. The junction differs from germline at one of its ends, possibly a read error.

The CDR3 totals 11 residues. The germline V gene encodes CDR1 SNHLY and CDR2 FYNNEI. Primed by a sample-barcoded 5' primer and a J-beta primer mix, a second PCR proceeded for about 6 to 12 cycles. Each CDR3 protein is one row after TCRdb ran MiXCR on the 5' RACE reads. This table holds over a million distinct CDR3 sequences, more than 35% found once. Donor samples were obtained from healthy Caucasian individuals from Russia, aged 6 to 90. This clonotype originated in an older woman in good health. The sample consisted of blood. The chain has TRBV2 and TRBJ2-5; D unclear. The CDR3 DNA sequence: TGCGCCAGCATAAGCCCCATTGAGCAGTACTTC. Translating gives CASISPIEQYF. Full variable domain (outside the CDR3, taken from reference TRBV2 and TRBJ2-5): EPEVTQTPSHQVTQMGQEVILRCVPISNHLYFYWYRQILGQKVEFLVSFYNNEISEKSEIFDDQFSVERPDGSNFTLKIRSTKLEDSAMYFCASISPIEQYFGPGTRLLVL.